This entry is about one TCR beta chain. These data are taken from a study of shared clonotypes between healthy human individuals. This table comes from immunoSEQ multiplex PCR, and its TCRdb copy is limited to in-frame clones, with some not included. Of 90,000 to 120,000 clones in the sample, about 72% were seen once. The sample taken for sequencing was memory CD8+ T cells sorted from blood. Noted subset: CD45RO+ cells pooled with CCR7-negative TemRA cells. This receptor was obtained from a woman in her thirties in good health.

This CDR3 reads CASSDKGQVLYEQYF. The CDR3 region has the DNA TGTGCCAGCAGTGACAAGGGACAGGTCCTCTACGAGCAGTACTTC. This chain connects TRBV6-4 to TRBJ2-7, with 8 nucleotides matching TRBD1. In germline, CDR1 is MRHNA, CDR2 SNTAGT. The CDR3 has 15 residues. The junction had 6 bases not matched to a gene; V was cut back by 2 bases and J by 3 bases.